These 10 T cell receptor beta chains were sequenced from one sample in a study of shared clonotypes between healthy human individuals (dated by TCRdb to 2020 to 2021). Library method: the immunoSEQ multiplex PCR assay. TCRdb stores this immuneACCESS table with in-frame sequences only. Part of the clones is absent; in the studies checked, under half of the shortfall reflects unresolved V genes, and no reason is known for the rest. In this sample the table shows roughly 500,000 clones, more than 65% of which occur a single time. About 13% of the sample goes to the ten largest clones. Sequenced: PBMCs. Source of these receptors: a woman aged 40 to 50 in good health. Some clones in this sample may be carry-over from other donors' samples.

Note on this clone: The likely explanation is a read error, given a far larger clone one base away. The CDR3, as DNA: TGTGCCAGCAGTTCGAACTGGATAGGGGTGGCGAGCACTGAAGCTTTCTTT. It specifies CASSSNWIGVASTEAFF. The chain recombines TRBV28 with TRBJ1-1; perhaps TRBD1 as D (5 bases). Between the trimmed V and J ends, which lost 4 bases and 4 bases, there was a span of 22 bases. This CDR3 contains 17 residues. CDR1 is MDHEN, CDR2 SYDVKM, per germline. The entire variable domain, with the rest obtained from reference TRBV28 and TRBJ1-1, is as follows: DVKVTQSSRYLVKRTGEKVFLECVQDMDHENMFWYRQDPGLGLRLIYFSYDVKMKEKGDIPEGYSVSREKKERFSLILESASTNQTSMYLCASSSNWIGVASTEAFFGQGTRLTVV.

The chain carries TRBV5-1 and TRBJ1-4; possibly TRBD1 for D (5 bases). The germline V and J ends were trimmed by 2 bases and 8 bases, with 16 bases remaining between them. The CDR3 covers 15 residues. Germline lookup yields CDR1 SGHRS and CDR2 YFSETQ. CDR3 protein: CASSLSGDSREKLFF. The CDR3 nucleotides are TGCGCCAGCAGCTTATCGGGGGACTCGAGGGAAAAACTGTTTTTT.

The gene calls are TRBV10-3 and TRBJ2-7, with TRBD2 matching over 8 bases. Germline V gives CDR1 ENHRY, CDR2 SYGVKD. V gave up 5 bases and J gave up 4 bases; unmatched junction bases: 13. The CDR3 consists of 16 residues. The CDR3 sequence: CAISQGERERFYEQYF. The CDR3 DNA reads as TGTGCCATCAGTCAAGGGGAGCGGGAGAGGTTTTACGAGCAGTACTTC.

The rearrangement uses TRBV10-2 and TRBJ2-1; 10 bases fit TRBD1. V lost 2 bases to trimming and J lost 2 bases; unmatched junction nucleotides: 6. This CDR3 is 17 amino acids long. Germline V gives CDR1 WSHSY, CDR2 SAAADI. CDR3 nucleotides: TGCGCCAGCAGTGAGGCCTGGACAGGGGGTACCTACAATGAGCAGTTCTTC. As protein: CASSEAWTGGTYNEQFF.

This clone was counted a few times. The chain combines TRBV19 with TRBJ1-3; D possibly corresponds to TRBD1 (6 bases). Germline lookup yields CDR1 LNHDA and CDR2 SQIVND (reference sequence). V lost 4 bases to trimming and J lost 3 bases, with 13 bases between them. The CDR3 is 15 residues long. In nucleotides, the CDR3 is TGTGCCAGTAGTAACTCAGGGGCAATTGGAAACACCATATATTTT. Its protein product is CASSNSGAIGNTIYF.

The chain couples TRBV6-1 to TRBJ1-1, with D unresolved. The CDR3 consists of 14 residues. The V end lost 10 bases, the J end lost 0 bases, and 15 bases lay between the germline ends. CDR1 and CDR2 from the germline V gene are MNHNS and SASEGT. Here the CDR3 DNA reads TGTGCCACCTATTCTGGGGTTCTGAACACTGAAGCTTTCTTT. This sequence encodes CATYSGVLNTEAFF.

This clone was recorded only once. V usage is TRBV27 and J usage is TRBJ1-4; tentative D call: TRBD1 (6 bases). The length of the CDR3 is 13 residues. From germline, CDR1 is MNHEY and CDR2 SMNVEV (reference sequence). Trimming pared 7 bases from V and 5 bases from J, leaving 11 bases between. CDR3 in amino acids: CASKDRLNEKLFF. CDR3 DNA sequence: TGTGCCAGCAAAGACAGGCTCAATGAAAAACTGTTTTTT.

This chain links TRBV7-6 with TRBJ2-1; 8 nucleotides match TRBD1. The CDR3 covers 15 residues. Germline trimming cut 8 bases from V and 5 bases from J; bases unmatched to any gene: 11. Germline CDR1 SGHVS, CDR2 FNYEAQ. The DNA for the CDR3 is TGTGCCAGCTCCCCTGGGACAGGATTAAACAATGAGCAGTTCTTC. Its protein product is CASSPGTGLNNEQFF.

This chain connects TRBV6-5 to TRBJ2-3, with no clear D. This CDR3 is 16 amino acids long. Germline V CDR1 and CDR2: MNHEY, SVGAGI. Trimming shortened V by 2 bases and J by 0 bases, and 12 bases separated the two germline ends. The CDR3 loop is CASSYGSRSSTDTQYF. The CDR3 bases are TGTGCCAGCAGTTACGGTTCGAGGAGCAGCACAGATACGCAGTATTTT.

The chain combines TRBV7-2 with TRBJ1-2; 7 bases agree with TRBD1. CDR3 size: 14 residues. The germline gives CDR1 SGHTA, CDR2 FQGNSA. The V gene end was trimmed by 5 bases and the J gene end by 4 bases; junction bases not matched to a gene: 7. The CDR3 nucleotides read TGTGCCAGCAGCCCAGGACAGGATATCTATGGCTACACCTTC. It translates to CASSPGQDIYGYTF.